The T cell receptor beta chain under discussion was sequenced for a study of cytomegalovirus exposure and HLA in healthy donors. Findings and limits, study-wide: A list of 150 to 200 TCR beta chains associated with cytomegalovirus was given. Later on, a genetic analysis was performed. It linked a missense variant in DCLRE1C with V- and J-gene trimming of TCR beta.

Worth noting for this clone: Its antigen is unknown.

There are 15 residues in the CDR3. Trimming shortened V by 6 bases and J by 8 bases, and 20 bases separated the two germline ends. CDR1 is SGHVS, CDR2 FQNEAQ, per germline. Primers for the PCR totalled 60 Vbeta and 13 Jbeta. The data were produced by immunoSEQ multiplex PCR, yet TCRdb's version contains in-frame clones alone and is incomplete. The sample gives 140,000 to 150,000 clones, approximately 81% of which show up once; 4% to 4.5% is in the top ten. Likely unrecorded immune exposures existed in these nominally healthy donors. J is TRBJ1-5 and V is TRBV7-8, with TRBD1 as a possible D gene (5 bases). What was sequenced was PBMCs. The TCR comes from a woman in her thirties or forties in good health and CMV-seropositive. The CDR3: CASRSDSPSDKPQHF. In DNA form, the CDR3 reads TGTGCCAGCAGATCAGACAGTCCTTCAGACAAGCCCCAGCATTTT.